Below are 26 T cell receptor beta chains sequenced from a single sample in a study of shared clonotypes between healthy human individuals. Some clones are missing from TCRdb's copy, which holds only in-frame ones; the method was immunoSEQ multiplex PCR. The data hold millions of clones, with around nine tenths observed a single time. The sequencing sample was made of naive CD4+ T cells sorted from blood. The subset is: CD45RA+ positively selected. The source of these receptors is a man aged 18 to 35 in good health.

The V call is TRBV30, the J call TRBJ1-1; no clear D gene. The V gene lost 4 bases and the J gene lost 6 bases, with 12 bases spanning the gap. The CDR3 runs 12 residues. Germline V gene lookup returns CDR1 GTSNPN and CDR2 SVGIG (reference sequence). In DNA, the CDR3 is TGTGCCTGGATGCAAGGGAAAGCTGAAGCTTTCTTT. Translating gives CAWMQGKAEAFF.

This rearrangement joins TRBV11-2 to TRBJ2-7; perhaps TRBD1 as D (6 bases). V was cut by 5 bases and J by 0 bases, with 14 bases left in between. The V gene's germline CDR1 is SGHAT and CDR2 FQNNGV. This CDR3 comprises 15 residues. The CDR3 loop reads CASSIRDILSYEQYF. The CDR3 DNA reads as TGTGCCAGCAGCATCCGGGACATCCTCTCCTACGAGCAGTACTTC.

CDR3 DNA: TGTGCCAGCAGGACCTCTAGCGGGTCGACCTACGAGCAGTACTTC. Amino acid sequence: CASRTSSGSTYEQYF. The chain couples TRBV6-1 to TRBJ2-7; TRBD2 matches 8 bases. Trimming removed 6 bases from V and 2 bases from J; junction bases left unmatched: 9. This CDR3 region has 15 residues. Germline V CDR1 and CDR2: MNHNS, SASEGT.

The chain links TRBV18 to TRBJ2-7; no reliable D call. The V gene's germline CDR1 is KGHSH and CDR2 LQKENI. Trimming took off 4 bases at V and 6 bases at J, with 16 bases between the two ends. The CDR3 length is 14 residues. For the CDR3, the DNA is TGTGCCAGCTCACTTAATCCCGACATTTCCGAGCAGTACTTC. It yields the protein CASSLNPDISEQYF. Filled out from reference TRBV18 and TRBJ2-7, the complete variable domain reads NAGVMQNPRHLVRRRGQEARLRCSPMKGHSHVYWYRQLPEEGLKFMVYLQKENIIDESGMPKERFSAEFPKEGPSILRIQQVVRGDSAAYFCASSLNPDISEQYFGPGTRLTVT.

The genes are TRBV9 and TRBJ2-2; the D gene is possibly TRBD2 (5 bases). The CDR3 extends over 16 amino acids. V lost 1 base, J lost 2 bases, and 12 bases lay in between. CDR1 is SGDLS, CDR2 YYNGEE, per germline. Written as DNA, the CDR3 is TGTGCCAGCAGCGTAAGAGGGAGACCCAACACCGGGGAGCTGTTTTTT. This sequence encodes CASSVRGRPNTGELFF.

This sequence joins TRBV15 and TRBJ1-1, with a possible D match to TRBD1 (5 bases). The CDR3 contains 15 residues. Germline V gene data show CDR1 as LNHNV and CDR2 as YYDKDF (reference sequence). The V end lost 0 bases, the J end lost 4 bases, and 12 bases lay between the germline ends. CDR3 DNA sequence: TGTGCCACCAGCAGAGATCGGGGGAGGGGCACTGAAGCTTTCTTT. Amino acid sequence: CATSRDRGRGTEAFF.

CDR3 loop: CASSLHEKLFF. For the CDR3, the DNA is TGTGCCAGCAGCTTACACGAAAAACTGTTTTTT. The chain has TRBV11-2 and TRBJ1-4; no definite D call. The CDR3 extends over 11 amino acids. Germline CDR1 and CDR2: SGHAT and FQNNGV. V shed 2 bases and J shed 8 bases, with 3 bases lying between them.

The rearrangement joins TRBV5-1 to TRBJ2-3; the match to TRBD2 covers 8 bases. V shed 2 bases, J shed 0 bases, and the junction held 5 bases outside the gene matches. This CDR3 contains 16 residues. Germline CDR1 SGHRS, CDR2 YFSETQ. The DNA of the CDR3 is TGCGCCAGCAGCTTCCTTAGCGGGACTAGCACAGATACGCAGTATTTT. Translating gives CASSFLSGTSTDTQYF.

V and J are TRBV6-1 and TRBJ1-5, with 8 positions matching TRBD1. The CDR3 has 15 amino acids. The V gene's germline CDR1 is MNHNS and CDR2 SASEGT. Trimming at V came to 4 bases and at J to 5 bases, leaving 7 bases not matched to a gene. CDR3 bases: TGTGCCAGCAGTGTTACAGGGGGTCAATATCAGCCCCAGCATTTT. Protein sequence: CASSVTGGQYQPQHF.

This rearrangement joins TRBV11-2 to TRBJ2-7, with D possibly TRBD2 on 5 matching bases. Germline lookup yields CDR1 SGHAT and CDR2 FQNNGV. The CDR3 extends over 13 amino acids. V was shortened by 1 base and J by 7 bases, with 11 bases between the two germline ends. The CDR3 protein is CASSLGGPGEQYF. CDR3 bases: TGTGCCAGCAGCTTAGGCGGGCCGGGGGAGCAGTACTTC.

The V gene is TRBV2, the J gene TRBJ1-2, with D unclear. The V and J ends lost 7 bases and 7 bases respectively, with 13 bases between them. Germline V gives CDR1 SNHLY, CDR2 FYNNEI. This CDR3 comprises 12 residues. CDR3 region: CASKDPLVGYTF. The CDR3 DNA reads TGTGCCAGCAAGGACCCTCTTGTTGGCTACACCTTC.

V and J are TRBV15 and TRBJ1-6; D might be TRBD1 (5 bases). The CDR3 runs to 14 residues. Germline V CDR1 and CDR2: LNHNV, YYDKDF (reference sequence). V gave up 6 bases and J gave up 7 bases, with 13 bases separating them. This CDR3 is CATRGGTKNSPLHF. CDR3 in DNA: TGTGCCACCAGGGGAGGGACGAAAAATTCACCCCTCCACTTT.

In its sample, this clone was seen once. The chain uses TRBV2 and TRBJ2-6; D not resolved. Germline V gene data show CDR1 as SNHLY and CDR2 as FYNNEI. The CDR3 is 15 amino acids. The V end was cut by 4 bases, the J end by 6 bases, with 13 bases between. CDR3 region: CASSGSQVLANVLTF. The CDR3 DNA sequence: TGTGCCAGCAGTGGGAGTCAGGTTTTGGCCAACGTCCTGACTTTC. Combining the CDR3 with reference TRBV2 and TRBJ2-6 gives the whole variable domain EPEVTQTPSHQVTQMGQEVILRCVPISNHLYFYWYRQILGQKVEFLVSFYNNEISEKSEIFDDQFSVERPDGSNFTLKIRSTKLEDSAMYFCASSGSQVLANVLTFGAGSRLTVL.

The rearrangement joins TRBV30 to TRBJ1-2; a weak D match, TRBD1 (5 bases). V was cut by 0 bases and J by 1 base, with 15 bases left in between. This CDR3 region has 16 residues. The V gene's germline CDR1 is GTSNPN and CDR2 SVGIG (reference sequence). The CDR3 spells CAWSVRYPGSNYGYTF. The CDR3 DNA is TGTGCCTGGAGTGTACGGTATCCAGGGAGTAACTATGGCTACACCTTC.

The chain combines TRBV4-2 with TRBJ1-5; a possible D gene is TRBD1 (5 bases). The germline V gene has CDR1 LGHNA and CDR2 YNFKEQ. There are 16 residues in the CDR3. V was clipped by 0 bases and J by 5 bases, with 14 bases between them. The CDR3 coding sequence is TGTGCCAGCAGCCAAGAAAATGGGCAGGGTTATCAGCCCCAGCATTTT. Amino acids: CASSQENGQGYQPQHF.

This chain joins TRBV19 and TRBJ2-7, with D perhaps matching TRBD1 or TRBD2 (5 bases each). Trimming cost V 4 bases and J 3 bases, with 13 bases left between them. This CDR3 region has 14 residues. In germline, CDR1 is LNHDA, CDR2 SQIVND (reference sequence). CDR3 DNA sequence: TGTGCCAGTAGTACCCGGGACGTGATCTACGAGCAGTACTTC. Amino acid sequence: CASSTRDVIYEQYF.

The chain recombines TRBV28 with TRBJ2-3; 12 bases are shared with TRBD2. This CDR3 has 15 amino acids. The germline V gene encodes CDR1 MDHEN and CDR2 SYDVKM. Germline trimming cut 4 bases from V and 5 bases from J; bases unmatched to any gene: 4. CDR3 sequence reads: CASSSGLAGRDTQYF. CDR3 DNA sequence: TGTGCCAGCAGTTCCGGACTAGCGGGGAGAGATACGCAGTATTTT.

The chain links TRBV28 to TRBJ2-1; D may be TRBD1 or TRBD2 (7 bases each). With 5 bases removed from V and 4 bases from J, the gap between germline ends came to 21 bases. The CDR3 spans 17 residues. CDR1 and CDR2 from the germline V gene are MDHEN and SYDVKM. CDR3 nucleotides: TGTGCCAGCAGTCTAGTCGGGACAGCGGGAAATTACAATGAGCAGTTCTTC. Amino acids: CASSLVGTAGNYNEQFF.

This chain uses TRBV10-3 with TRBJ1-2; perhaps TRBD1 as D (5 bases). This CDR3 is built from 13 residues. V shed 2 bases and J shed 4 bases, with 8 bases lying between them. Germline CDR1 and CDR2: ENHRY and SYGVKD. For the CDR3, the DNA is TGTGCCATCAGTGAGGCAACAGGCTATGGCTACACCTTC. Its translation: CAISEATGYGYTF.

This clone was counted once. V and J are TRBV19 and TRBJ2-2; 12 bases are shared with TRBD2. The V gene end was trimmed by 7 bases and the J gene end by 5 bases; junction bases not matched to a gene: 5. The germline V gene encodes CDR1 LNHDA and CDR2 SQIVND (reference sequence). This CDR3 has 15 amino acids. The CDR3, as DNA: TGTGCCAGTACCCCAGGACTAGCGGGGACCGGGGAGCTGTTTTTT. It translates to CASTPGLAGTGELFF.

The V and J genes are TRBV4-1 and TRBJ1-4, with a tentative D call TRBD1 (6 bases). Germline V lookup: CDR1 MGHRA, CDR2 YSYEKL. Between the trimmed V and J ends, which lost 1 base and 5 bases, there was a span of 23 bases. CDR3 size: 19 residues. The CDR3 DNA sequence: TGCGCCAGCAGCCAAGGTTTTTCCGGGACGGGGGGCTTAAATGAAAAACTGTTTTTT. Amino acid sequence: CASSQGFSGTGGLNEKLFF.

The chain joins TRBV9 to TRBJ2-2, with 8 bases that match TRBD2. CDR3 length: 18 amino acids. V lost 5 bases to trimming and J lost 2 bases; unmatched junction nucleotides: 14. CDR1 is SGDLS and CDR2 is YYNGEE in the germline V gene. In DNA, the CDR3 is TGTGCCAGCAGTGATACCCCCCCCGGGAGGGCTAACACCGGGGAGCTGTTTTTT. This translates into CASSDTPPGRANTGELFF.

The chain links TRBV5-1 to TRBJ2-3, with TRBD2 matching over 9 bases. The germline CDR1 and CDR2 sequences are SGHRS and YFSETQ. The junction had 3 bases not matched to a gene; V was cut back by 7 bases and J by 0 bases. The CDR3 runs to 14 residues. CDR3 sequence (DNA): TGCGCCAGCGGTCTAGCGGGGAGCACAGATACGCAGTATTTT. It is translated as CASGLAGSTDTQYF.

The chain links TRBV13 to TRBJ2-5; D assignment may be TRBD1 or TRBD2 (5 bases each). Trimming cost V 1 base and J 7 bases, with 22 bases left between them. From germline, CDR1 is PRHDT and CDR2 FYEKMQ (reference sequence). This CDR3 contains 17 residues. The CDR3: CASSLVLDTTREGTQYF. The CDR3 bases are TGTGCCAGCAGCTTAGTTCTGGACACCACGAGGGAAGGGACCCAGTACTTC.

This clone has a single count. Other nucleotide sequences in the sample specify the same CDR3. This sequence joins TRBV5-4 and TRBJ1-2; D might be TRBD1 (6 bases). The CDR3 totals 13 residues. Deletions cut 4 bases from V and 3 bases from J, with 10 bases between. Germline V gene sequence: CDR1 SGHNT, CDR2 YYREEE (reference sequence). In nucleotides, the CDR3 is TGTGCCAGCAGCGGAGGGGGTGACTATGGCTACACCTTC. Protein: CASSGGGDYGYTF.

The V call is TRBV6-5, the J call TRBJ1-6; D gene uncertain. The CDR3 totals 16 residues. V lost 0 bases, J lost 9 bases, and 15 bases lay in between. Germline CDR1 MNHEY, CDR2 SVGAGI. The CDR3 coding sequence is TGTGCCAGCAGTTACTCGGGTGGGGAGCCCGCTTCACCCCTCCACTTT. Translated, it gives CASSYSGGEPASPLHF.